Presented here are 10 T cell receptor beta chains from one specimen sequenced in a study of blood T cell repertoires in COVID-19 (dated by TCRdb to between 2020 and 2021). Library preparation used the immunoSEQ multiplex PCR assay. The source is immuneACCESS, and TCRdb retained only in-frame sequences with V and J called. Part of the clones is not carried over; for the studies checked, unresolved V genes explain less than half of this, and the remainder is unexplained. The sample table shows under 200,000 clones, and 87% are seen once. About 22% of the sample goes to the ten largest clones. The sequencing input was peripheral blood. The receptors originated from a man aged 60 to 75 with active or convalescent COVID-19.

The chain employs TRBV11-2 and TRBJ2-3, with 8 bases fitting TRBD2. Per germline, CDR1 SGHAT and CDR2 FQNNGV. Trimming cost V 4 bases and J 0 bases; bases outside gene matches: 6. The CDR3 totals 16 residues. For the CDR3, the DNA is TGTGCCAGCAGCTATAGCGGGGCCCACAGCACAGATACGCAGTATTTT. This sequence encodes CASSYSGAHSTDTQYF. The complete variable domain, with remaining parts taken from reference TRBV11-2 and TRBJ2-3, reads EAGVAQSPRYKIIEKRQSVAFWCNPISGHATLYWYQQILGQGPKLLIQFQNNGVVDDSQLPKDRFSAERLKGVDSTLKIQPAKLEDSAVYLCASSYSGAHSTDTQYFGPGTRLTVL.

V usage is TRBV6-5 and J usage is TRBJ1-5; 7 bases align to TRBD1. In germline, CDR1 is MNHEY, CDR2 SVGAGI. Trimming at V came to 6 bases and at J to 4 bases, leaving 3 bases not matched to a gene. This CDR3 spans 13 amino acids. Here the CDR3 DNA reads TGTGCCAGCAGGGAGGGACAGAATCAGCCCCAGCATTTT. Protein product: CASREGQNQPQHF.

The chain joins TRBV24-1 to TRBJ2-1; perhaps TRBD2 as D (6 bases). Looked up from germline, CDR1 is KGHDR and CDR2 is SFDVKD. CDR3 length: 11 residues. Trimming took off 4 bases at V and 12 bases at J, with 9 bases between the two ends. Here the CDR3 reads CATSEGTLQFF. The DNA of the CDR3 is TGTGCCACCAGTGAGGGGACTTTGCAGTTCTTC.

This sequence joins TRBV10-2 and TRBJ2-1, with 9 bases that match TRBD2. There are 15 residues in the CDR3. V was pared by 0 bases and J by 8 bases, with 5 bases of the junction left unmatched. Germline V gene data show CDR1 as WSHSY and CDR2 as SAAADI. CDR3 in DNA: TGCGCCAGCAGTGAGTCGGCGGCTAGCGGGGATGAGCAGTTCTTC. Amino acids: CASSESAASGDEQFF.

V is TRBV5-1 and J is TRBJ1-4; the D gene is possibly TRBD1 (5 bases). V lost 0 bases to trimming and J lost 4 bases, with 7 bases between them. Germline V lookup: CDR1 SGHRS, CDR2 YFSETQ. This CDR3 contains 14 residues. DNA of the CDR3: TGCGCCAGCAGCTTGGGACAGTATAATGAAAAACTGTTTTTT. It codes for CASSLGQYNEKLFF.

This clone was counted once. J is TRBJ1-2 and V is TRBV6-5; TRBD1 might be the D (6 bases). Germline CDR1 is MNHEY and CDR2 is SVGAGI. The length of the CDR3 is 13 residues. V lost 7 bases to trimming and J lost 4 bases, with 13 bases between them. For the CDR3, the DNA is TGTGCCAGCACCCAAGTAGGGGGCTATGGCTACACCTTC. As protein: CASTQVGGYGYTF.

The rearrangement joins TRBV14 to TRBJ1-3; D call uncertain. The CDR3 length is 14 residues. The V gene's germline CDR1 is SGHDN and CDR2 FVKESK. V dropped 0 bases and J dropped 4 bases, with 7 bases sitting between them. The CDR3 here is CASSQDHPGNTIYF. The CDR3 region has the DNA TGTGCCAGCAGCCAAGATCATCCAGGAAACACCATATATTTT.

The chain couples TRBV30 to TRBJ2-3, with 8 bases matching TRBD1. Germline assignment: CDR1 GTSNPN and CDR2 SVGIG (reference sequence). The CDR3 spans 13 residues. The V and J ends lost 2 bases and 4 bases, in that order; junction bases with no gene match: 2. The CDR3 here is CAWSPDRADTQYF. The CDR3 nucleotides read TGTGCCTGGAGTCCGGACAGGGCAGATACGCAGTATTTT. The full variable domain, in which reference TRBV30 and TRBJ2-3 provide the parts outside the CDR3, is SQTIHQWPATLVQPVGSPLSLECTVEGTSNPNLYWYRQAAGRGLQLLFYSVGIGQISSEVPQNLSASRPQDRQFILSSKKLLLSDSGFYLCAWSPDRADTQYFGPGTRLTVL.

This sequence joins TRBV6-5 and TRBJ2-7; 10 bases fit TRBD1. CDR1 and CDR2 from the germline V gene are MNHEY and SVGAGI. The CDR3 consists of 13 residues. Trimming at V came to 6 bases and at J to 5 bases, leaving 4 bases not matched to a gene. The CDR3 coding sequence is TGTGCCAGCAGCCTAGGGACAGGGGACGAGCAGTACTTC. Its protein is CASSLGTGDEQYF.

Regarding this clone: Other DNA variants within this sample encode the same CDR3. The chain couples TRBV5-1 to TRBJ2-5; 11 bases map to TRBD1. CDR1 and CDR2 from the germline V gene are SGHRS and YFSETQ. V shed 5 bases, J shed 2 bases, and the junction held 5 bases outside the gene matches. CDR3 size: 15 residues. The CDR3 DNA reads TGCGCCAGCAGTTTAGGGACAGGGGGACAAGAGACCCAGTACTTC. Translation gives CASSLGTGGQETQYF.